A single sample gave rise to the 30 T cell receptor beta chains below, sequenced in a study of cytomegalovirus exposure and HLA in healthy donors. PCR employed 60 Vbeta and 13 Jbeta primers. TCRdb's table, derived via immunoSEQ multiplex PCR, lists solely in-frame clones and lacks some. The data show 100,000 to 150,000 clones, approximately 80% seen once. Sequencing was performed on PBMCs. All receptors come from a woman in her 40s in good health and CMV-seropositive.

This clone was seen only a few times. The rearrangement joins TRBV15 to TRBJ1-2; D is unclear. This CDR3 has 12 amino acids. Trimming shortened V by 1 base and J by 8 bases, and 8 bases separated the two germline ends. Per the germline V gene, CDR1 is LNHNV and CDR2 is YYDKDF (reference sequence). The CDR3, as DNA: TGTGCCACCAGCAGAGCGGCGGGGGGCTACACCTTC. This sequence encodes CATSRAAGGYTF.

The gene calls are TRBV30 and TRBJ1-2, with 11 bases that match TRBD1. The CDR3 loop spans 14 amino acids. Looked up from germline, CDR1 is GTSNPN and CDR2 is SVGIG (reference sequence). J was trimmed by 4 bases and V by 2 bases; bases with no gene match: 3. In DNA, the CDR3 is TGTGCCTGGAGTACCGGGACAGGGGGCTATGGCTACACCTTC. Its translation: CAWSTGTGGYGYTF.

V and J are TRBV7-3 and TRBJ1-1; TRBD1 matches at 9 bases. The CDR3 has 15 amino acids. V lost 4 bases and J lost 6; bases outside the gene matches: 9. Germline V gene lookup returns CDR1 SGHTA and CDR2 FQGTGA. CDR3 sequence reads: CASSWGQGLFAEAFF. The CDR3 bases are TGTGCCAGCAGCTGGGGACAGGGCTTGTTTGCTGAAGCTTTCTTT.

The chain carries TRBV5-6 and TRBJ2-1; 13 nucleotides agree with TRBD2. Germline assignment: CDR1 SGHDT and CDR2 YYEEEE. CDR3 length equals 15 residues. V trimming: 2 bases; J trimming: 10 bases; junction bases outside the gene matches: 6. The DNA for the CDR3 is TGTGCCAGCAGCTTAGGACTAGCGGGAGAAGGAGAGCAGTTCTTC. Translation gives CASSLGLAGEGEQFF.

The J gene is TRBJ2-1, the V gene TRBV15; 7 positions agree with TRBD2. J was trimmed by 9 bases and V by 1 base; bases with no gene match: 6. Germline CDR1 and CDR2: LNHNV and YYDKDF (reference sequence). The CDR3 is made up of 14 amino acids. The CDR3 DNA follows: TGTGCCACCAGCAGAGCCCGGGAGGTTGGTGAGCAGTTCTTC. Its protein product is CATSRAREVGEQFF.

This clone was seen once. The gene calls are TRBV28 and TRBJ1-5; D perhaps matches TRBD1 (6 bases). Trimming cost V 4 bases and J 4 bases, with 11 bases left between them. The CDR3 runs to 14 residues. The V gene's germline CDR1 is MDHEN and CDR2 SYDVKM. The CDR3 spells CASSSRTANQPQHF. The DNA for the CDR3 is TGTGCCAGCAGTTCCCGGACAGCAAATCAGCCCCAGCATTTT.

V and J are TRBV19 and TRBJ1-5; possibly TRBD1 for D (6 bases). V dropped 5 bases and J dropped 0 bases, with 11 bases sitting between them. The CDR3 runs 15 residues. From germline, CDR1 is LNHDA and CDR2 SQIVND (reference sequence). The DNA of the CDR3 is TGTGCCAGTAGTGGGACAACACATAGCAATCAGCCCCAGCATTTT. Translation gives CASSGTTHSNQPQHF.

The chain joins TRBV9 to TRBJ1-3; D not certain. Germline CDR1 SGDLS, CDR2 YYNGEE. This CDR3 has 17 amino acids. Trimming stripped 3 bases from V and 2 bases from J, with 18 bases between. CDR3 in amino acids: CASSARPGGGPGNTIYF. The CDR3 DNA follows: TGTGCCAGCAGCGCTCGACCAGGTGGAGGACCTGGAAACACCATATATTTT.

This rearrangement joins TRBV5-4 to TRBJ1-2, with TRBD1 matching over 7 bases. This CDR3 spans 14 amino acids. In germline, CDR1 is SGHNT, CDR2 YYREEE (reference sequence). V lost 7 bases to trimming and J lost 5 bases; unmatched junction nucleotides: 11. The chain's CDR3 is CASLDTGDLYGYTF. For the CDR3, the DNA is TGTGCCAGCTTAGATACAGGGGACCTGTATGGCTACACCTTC.

CDR3 nucleotides: TGTGCCAGCAGCGTAGCTACCGGGAATAATGAAAAACTGTTTTTT. It is translated as CASSVATGNNEKLFF. This chain joins TRBV9 and TRBJ1-4; D is unresolved. CDR3 length: 15 amino acids. Germline CDR1 SGDLS, CDR2 YYNGEE. The V gene lost 0 bases and the J gene lost 4 bases, with 10 bases spanning the gap.

The gene calls are TRBV19 and TRBJ2-3, with 13 bases lining up with TRBD2. The V and J ends lost 6 bases and 4 bases, in that order; junction bases with no gene match: 7. Germline values: CDR1 LNHDA, CDR2 SQIVND (reference sequence). The CDR3 consists of 16 residues. DNA for the CDR3: TGTGCCAGTAGAACTAGCGGGAGGGCCATCGCAGATACGCAGTATTTT. Translation gives CASRTSGRAIADTQYF.

The chain combines TRBV6-5 with TRBJ2-7; tentative D call: TRBD1 (5 bases). The CDR3 has 14 amino acids. Germline CDR1 is MNHEY and CDR2 is SVGAGI. Trimming left V 4 bases short and J 0 bases short, with 10 bases between. In DNA, the CDR3 is TGTGCCAGCAGTTCATTGACAGCCTCCTACGAGCAGTACTTC. This sequence encodes CASSSLTASYEQYF.

DNA for the CDR3: TGCGCCAGCAGCCAACTAGCGACACCTGGCACAGATACGCAGTATTTT. This gives the protein CASSQLATPGTDTQYF. This chain uses TRBV4-1 with TRBJ2-3; perhaps TRBD2 as D (6 bases). This CDR3 is 16 amino acids long. Trimming removed 2 bases at V and 1 base at J, with 13 bases between. Germline values: CDR1 MGHRA, CDR2 YSYEKL.

The rearrangement uses TRBV19 and TRBJ2-2, with 7 bases fitting TRBD1. Per germline, CDR1 LNHDA and CDR2 SQIVND (reference sequence). J gave up 4 bases and V 5 bases, and 13 bases lay outside the gene matches. The CDR3 consists of 17 residues. The chain's CDR3 is CASSANRGLPSTGELFF. The DNA of the CDR3 is TGTGCCAGTAGTGCCAACAGGGGATTGCCTAGCACCGGGGAGCTGTTTTTT.

The chain uses TRBV9 and TRBJ1-1, with D possibly being TRBD1 (5 bases). Trimming removed 0 bases at V and 2 bases at J, with 8 bases between. Germline V gene data show CDR1 as SGDLS and CDR2 as YYNGEE. The CDR3 spans 14 residues. The CDR3 region is CASSVGQKNTEAFF. For the CDR3, the DNA is TGTGCCAGCAGCGTAGGACAGAAAAACACTGAAGCTTTCTTT.

The gene calls are TRBV4-1 and TRBJ2-1; 11 nucleotides line up with TRBD1. The germline CDR1 and CDR2 sequences are MGHRA and YSYEKL. The CDR3 has 14 amino acids. Unmatched junction bases numbered 3, after V lost 7 bases and J lost 4 bases. CDR3: CASNGQGAYNEQFF. The CDR3 DNA reads TGCGCCAGCAACGGACAGGGGGCGTACAATGAGCAGTTCTTC.

There are a few counts of this clone. The CDR3 DNA is TGTGCCAGCAGTTACTCGACAAACCAGCCCCAGCATTTT. This translates into CASSYSTNQPQHF. The chain recombines TRBV6-6 with TRBJ1-5; D uncertain. Germline V lookup: CDR1 MNHNY, CDR2 SVGAGI (reference sequence). The CDR3 covers 13 residues. V was shortened by 0 bases and J by 7 bases, with 7 bases between the two germline ends.

The J gene is TRBJ2-1, the V gene TRBV5-4; 8 bases map to TRBD2. Per the germline V gene, CDR1 is SGHNT and CDR2 is YYREEE (reference sequence). J lost 10 bases, V lost 4 bases, and 13 bases had no gene match. This CDR3 comprises 15 residues. The CDR3 loop is CASSGSGTSTREQFF. The CDR3 DNA sequence: TGTGCCAGCAGCGGATCCGGGACTAGTACACGAGAGCAGTTCTTC.

This chain links TRBV6-1 with TRBJ2-5; D is unclear. The germline CDR1 and CDR2 sequences are MNHNS and SASEGT. V was shortened by 3 bases and J by 3 bases, with 5 bases between the two germline ends. The CDR3 is 12 residues long. The CDR3 DNA is TGTGCCAGCAGTGAGTACAAAGAGACCCAGTACTTC. This codes for CASSEYKETQYF.

The DNA for the CDR3 is TGTGCCAGCAGTTTTACTAGCGCCGACGAGCAGTACTTC. This encodes CASSFTSADEQYF. The rearrangement links TRBV6-1 to TRBJ2-7; 7 bases are a match to TRBD2. CDR3 length: 13 residues. Germline CDR1 MNHNS, CDR2 SASEGT. The junction had 6 bases not matched to a gene; V was cut back by 5 bases and J by 5 bases.

The chain employs TRBV6-5 and TRBJ1-2, with D unclear. V gave up 0 bases and J gave up 5 bases, with 13 bases separating them. CDR3 length: 15 amino acids. Germline V CDR1 and CDR2: MNHEY, SVGAGI. The CDR3, as DNA: TGTGCCAGCAGTTACTCGAATAGCCCTCTATATGGCTACACCTTC. It translates to CASSYSNSPLYGYTF.

The V and J genes are TRBV5-1 and TRBJ2-2; 7 bases are shared with TRBD1. Trimming cost V 4 bases and J 0 bases; bases outside gene matches: 6. Germline loops: CDR1 SGHRS, CDR2 YFSETQ. This CDR3 is built from 16 residues. Written as DNA, the CDR3 is TGCGCCAGCAGCGTCACAGGGGCGGCGAACACCGGGGAGCTGTTTTTT. Its protein is CASSVTGAANTGELFF.

The J gene is TRBJ2-1, the V gene TRBV19; 7 bases are shared with TRBD1. The junction had 8 bases not matched to a gene; V was cut back by 1 base and J by 8 bases. The germline V gene encodes CDR1 LNHDA and CDR2 SQIVND (reference sequence). The CDR3 is made up of 15 amino acids. CDR3 DNA: TGTGCCAGTAGTATAGTGACAGGGCGAGGGGATGAGCAGTTCTTC. It yields the protein CASSIVTGRGDEQFF.

The gene calls are TRBV2 and TRBJ1-4; maybe TRBD1 (6 bases). V was clipped by 5 bases and J by 8 bases, with 15 bases between them. Germline V gene sequence: CDR1 SNHLY, CDR2 FYNNEI. The CDR3 loop spans 14 amino acids. The CDR3 DNA follows: TGTGCCAGCAGTCCTCACGGGGGGGCGGAAAAACTGTTTTTT. Translation gives CASSPHGGAEKLFF.

The chain employs TRBV11-2 and TRBJ2-5; 9 bases align to TRBD2. The length of the CDR3 is 16 residues. V was pared by 6 bases and J by 1 base, with 9 bases of the junction left unmatched. Germline V gene data show CDR1 as SGHAT and CDR2 as FQNNGV. The CDR3 reads CASRRAGGGGQETQYF. In DNA, the CDR3 is TGTGCCAGCAGAAGAGCGGGAGGAGGGGGCCAAGAGACCCAGTACTTC.

The gene calls are TRBV11-2 and TRBJ2-3; D might be TRBD1 (5 bases). V was clipped by 2 bases and J by 12 bases, with 18 bases between them. Germline loops: CDR1 SGHAT, CDR2 FQNNGV. The CDR3 runs to 14 residues. The CDR3 DNA follows: TGTGCCAGCAGCTTATATTCCCAGGGAATGTCCCAGTATTTT. It specifies CASSLYSQGMSQYF.

This clone has just one count. V gene TRBV6-4 combines with J gene TRBJ1-4; D remains ambiguous. Germline V lookup: CDR1 MRHNA, CDR2 SNTAGT. V lost 7 bases, J lost 8 bases, and 5 bases lay in between. The CDR3 consists of 10 residues. The CDR3 sequence: CASTGEKLFF. DNA for the CDR3: TGTGCCAGCACGGGGGAAAAACTGTTTTTT.

The V gene is TRBV5-1, the J gene TRBJ2-7; D is possibly TRBD2 (6 bases). With 0 bases removed from V and 3 bases from J, the gap between germline ends came to 13 bases. Germline CDR1 SGHRS, CDR2 YFSETQ. The CDR3 sequence is 15 residues long. CDR3 sequence: CASSLDGTSYYEQYF. The CDR3 region has the DNA TGCGCCAGCAGCTTGGACGGGACTTCCTACTACGAGCAGTACTTC.

V is TRBV5-1 and J is TRBJ2-7; 7 nucleotides line up with TRBD1. The CDR3 is 13 residues long. Germline-derived CDR1 and CDR2 are SGHRS and YFSETQ. Trimming removed 4 bases from V and 1 base from J; junction bases left unmatched: 2. CDR3 sequence reads: CASSRDRSYEQYF. As DNA, the CDR3 is TGCGCCAGCAGCCGGGACAGATCCTACGAGCAGTACTTC. Full variable domain (missing parts from reference TRBV5-1 and TRBJ2-7): KAGVTQTPRYLIKTRGQQVTLSCSPISGHRSVSWYQQTPGQGLQFLFEYFSETQRNKGNFPGRFSGRQFSNSRSEMNVSTLELGDSALYLCASSRDRSYEQYFGPGTRLTVT.

The chain uses TRBV19 and TRBJ2-5; TRBD1 matches at 8 bases. The ends lost 5 bases at V and 2 bases at J; junction bases unmatched: 4. Germline V gives CDR1 LNHDA, CDR2 SQIVND (reference sequence). CDR3 length equals 14 residues. The CDR3 is CASSLQGAQETQYF. The CDR3 DNA sequence: TGTGCCAGTAGTCTTCAGGGGGCTCAAGAGACCCAGTACTTC.